This T cell receptor beta chain was profiled in a study of response to subunit inactivated influenza vaccine. TCRdb reprocessed the RT-PCR reads with MiXCR, giving one entry per CDR3 protein. Of roughly 550,000 distinct CDR3 sequences listed, around 21% are singletons. This clonotype was detected only a few times. CDR3 length: 14 amino acids. The germline V gene encodes CDR1 SGHAT and CDR2 FQNNGV. V was cut by 4 bases and J by 2 bases, with 12 bases left in between. This sample also belongs to another study, concerning T cells expressing NK-cell markers. As that study records: Beta-chain TCR cDNA was generated via 5'RACE template switching with UMIs. An anti-gamma-delta TCR antibody restricted sorting to alpha-beta TCR T cells in several experiments. For 6 or 7 donors, the dominant NKG2C+ clonotypes made up about 1.0-8% of their CD8+ T cells.

Here the sequenced sample was CD4+ T cells sorted from PBMCs, taken 11 to 12 days after vaccination. This chain links TRBV11-2 with TRBJ2-7, with a possible D match to TRBD1 (7 bases). The clonotype was recovered from a man in his forties or fifties who received an inactivated influenza vaccine. The CDR3 protein is CASSYRGGPYEQYF. The CDR3 DNA is TGTGCCAGCAGCTACAGGGGAGGCCCCTACGAGCAGTACTTC. Using reference TRBV11-2 and TRBJ2-7 for the parts outside the CDR3, the full variable domain is EAGVAQSPRYKIIEKRQSVAFWCNPISGHATLYWYQQILGQGPKLLIQFQNNGVVDDSQLPKDRFSAERLKGVDSTLKIQPAKLEDSAVYLCASSYRGGPYEQYFGPGTRLTVT.